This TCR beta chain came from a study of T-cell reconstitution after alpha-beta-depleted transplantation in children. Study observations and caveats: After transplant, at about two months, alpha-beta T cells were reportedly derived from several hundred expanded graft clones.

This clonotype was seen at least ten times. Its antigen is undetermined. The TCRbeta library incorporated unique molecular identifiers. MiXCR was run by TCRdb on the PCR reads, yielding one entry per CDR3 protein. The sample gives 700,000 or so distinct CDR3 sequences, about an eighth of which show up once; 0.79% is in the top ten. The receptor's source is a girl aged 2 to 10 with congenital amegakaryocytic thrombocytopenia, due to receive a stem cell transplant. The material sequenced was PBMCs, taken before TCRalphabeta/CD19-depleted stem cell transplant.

CDR3 sequence reads: CSASLPGTGVGHEQYF. The DNA for the CDR3 is TGCAGCGCCTCTCTACCCGGGACAGGGGTTGGACACGAGCAGTACTTC. J is TRBJ2-7 and V is TRBV29-1, with 10 bases aligning to TRBD1. CDR1 and CDR2 from the germline V gene are SQVTM and ANQGSEA. V trimming: 7 bases; J trimming: 5 bases; junction bases outside the gene matches: 17. This CDR3 spans 16 amino acids.